The 22 T cell receptor beta chains presented below share a single source sample, sequenced in a study of blood T cell repertoires in COVID-19. The repertoire was sequenced with immunoSEQ multiplex PCR; TCRdb's copy has only in-frame clones and lacks some. The data show roughly 200,000 clones, over 80% seen once. Material: peripheral blood. These receptors were taken from a woman in her 40s with COVID-19, enrolled during active disease.

The rearrangement uses TRBV4-1 and TRBJ1-5, with D maybe TRBD1 (5 bases). The CDR3 length is 14 residues. V gave up 0 bases and J gave up 7 bases, with 10 bases separating them. Germline V gene sequence: CDR1 MGHRA, CDR2 YSYEKL. CDR3 coding DNA: TGCGCCAGCAGCCAAGATTTGGAGGGGCAGCCCCAGCATTTT. It yields the protein CASSQDLEGQPQHF.

The rearrangement joins TRBV4-1 to TRBJ2-2; D is possibly TRBD2 (7 bases). The CDR3 has 15 residues. Per germline, CDR1 MGHRA and CDR2 YSYEKL. Trimming left V 4 bases short and J 5 bases short, with 14 bases between. This CDR3 reads CASSLNRGATGELFF. The CDR3 DNA sequence: TGCGCCAGCAGCCTAAACCGGGGGGCTACCGGGGAGCTGTTTTTT.

This chain uses TRBV7-3 with TRBJ1-2, with TRBD1 identical over 7 bases. Germline CDR1 reads SGHTA; CDR2 reads FQGTGA. This CDR3 is built from 13 residues. After removal of 5 bases from V and 3 bases from J, the junction contained 3 bases not matched to a gene. Here the CDR3 reads CASSPGTDYGYTF. The CDR3, as DNA: TGTGCCAGCAGCCCCGGGACAGACTATGGCTACACCTTC.

V gene TRBV19 combines with J gene TRBJ1-5; TRBD1 agrees at 9 bases. Trimming removed 5 bases from V and 6 bases from J; junction bases left unmatched: 11. The germline V gene encodes CDR1 LNHDA and CDR2 SQIVND (reference sequence). The CDR3 runs 16 residues. CDR3 sequence reads: CASSERDGTGIQPQHF. CDR3 sequence (DNA): TGTGCCAGTAGTGAGAGAGACGGGACAGGGATTCAGCCCCAGCATTTT.

The CDR3 region has the DNA TGCGCCAGCAGTGATCAGGGGGACACTGAAGCTTTCTTT. It is translated as CASSDQGDTEAFF. The chain couples TRBV10-1 to TRBJ1-1; 7 nucleotides align to TRBD1. The J segment lost 3 bases and the V segment lost 3 bases, leaving 1 base of the junction unmatched. Germline assignment: CDR1 WNHNN and CDR2 SYGVQD (reference sequence). The CDR3 is 13 residues long.

The chain joins TRBV5-1 to TRBJ2-5; weak D call: TRBD2 (5 bases). CDR3 length: 14 residues. V was shortened by 2 bases and J by 4 bases, with 12 bases between the two germline ends. Germline loops: CDR1 SGHRS, CDR2 YFSETQ. The DNA of the CDR3 is TGCGCCAGCAGCTTCGGGAACGTTTTAGAGACCCAGTACTTC. It codes for CASSFGNVLETQYF. Full variable domain (missing parts from reference TRBV5-1 and TRBJ2-5): KAGVTQTPRYLIKTRGQQVTLSCSPISGHRSVSWYQQTPGQGLQFLFEYFSETQRNKGNFPGRFSGRQFSNSRSEMNVSTLELGDSALYLCASSFGNVLETQYFGPGTRLLVL.

The chain combines TRBV4-1 with TRBJ2-7, with 9 bases lining up with TRBD1. J gave up 3 bases and V 1 base, and 1 base lay outside the gene matches. Per the germline V gene, CDR1 is MGHRA and CDR2 is YSYEKL. This CDR3 contains 14 residues. Here the CDR3 DNA reads TGCGCCAGCAGCCAAGGGACAGGGGACTACGAGCAGTACTTC. This codes for CASSQGTGDYEQYF.

The rearrangement links TRBV7-9 to TRBJ2-3; possibly TRBD2 for D (5 bases). Per germline, CDR1 SEHNR and CDR2 FQNEAQ (reference sequence). This CDR3 contains 16 residues. V was trimmed by 6 bases and J by 0 bases, leaving 16 bases between them. The CDR3 reads CASRGKGGRSTDTQYF. The CDR3 DNA follows: TGTGCCAGCAGGGGAAAGGGCGGGCGTAGCACAGATACGCAGTATTTT.

The genes are TRBV14 and TRBJ1-1; D uncertain. This CDR3 spans 13 amino acids. Germline V gene data show CDR1 as SGHDN and CDR2 as FVKESK. V was shortened by 9 bases and J by 1 base, with 12 bases between the two germline ends. The chain's CDR3 is CASRHRANTEAFF. The DNA for the CDR3 is TGTGCCAGTCGACACAGAGCGAACACTGAAGCTTTCTTT.

The chain links TRBV19 to TRBJ2-1; possible D gene TRBD2, 6 bases. V dropped 9 bases and J dropped 2 bases, with 17 bases sitting between them. Looked up from germline, CDR1 is LNHDA and CDR2 is SQIVND (reference sequence). The CDR3 covers 15 residues. CDR3 sequence (DNA): TGTGCCAGCCGGGTCGGGGGTAGCACCTACAATGAGCAGTTCTTC. It encodes CASRVGGSTYNEQFF.

This sequence joins TRBV21-1 and TRBJ2-7; the table calls TRBD1, which could not be checked here. TRBV21-1 has pseudogene status. The CDR3 has 16 amino acids. CDR3 residues: CASSGGQVYRVDEQYF. The CDR3 DNA reads TGTGCCAGCAGCGGGGGACAGGTGTATAGAGTCGACGAGCAGTACTTC.

CDR3 sequence reads: CASSLGRGTYEQYF. Written as DNA, the CDR3 is TGTGCCAGCAGTCTTGGAAGGGGAACCTACGAGCAGTACTTC. This chain joins TRBV11-3 and TRBJ2-7, with D maybe TRBD1 (5 bases). CDR1 and CDR2 (germline): SGHNT, YENEEA. This CDR3 comprises 14 residues. Trimming removed 6 bases at V and 2 bases at J, with 14 bases between.

The chain uses TRBV7-8 and TRBJ1-3; D gene uncertain. CDR1 is SGHVS and CDR2 is FQNEAQ in the germline V gene. The CDR3 consists of 17 residues. Trimming removed 1 base at V and 0 bases at J, with 13 bases between. The CDR3 protein is CASSLVSVRSSGNTIYF. CDR3 nucleotides: TGTGCCAGCAGCTTAGTAAGTGTGCGGAGCTCTGGAAACACCATATATTTT. Full variable domain (missing parts from reference TRBV7-8 and TRBJ1-3): GAGVSQSPRYKVAKRGQDVALRCDPISGHVSLFWYQQALGQGPEFLTYFQNEAQLDKSGLPSDRFFAERPEGSVSTLKIQRTQQEDSAVYLCASSLVSVRSSGNTIYFGEGSWLTVV.

The V gene is TRBV11-3, the J gene TRBJ2-2; 10 bases align to TRBD2. The CDR3 has 17 residues. Trimming at V came to 0 bases and at J to 6 bases, leaving 7 bases not matched to a gene. The germline CDR1 and CDR2 sequences are SGHNT and YENEEA. For the CDR3, the DNA is TGTGCCAGCAGCTTAGATCGAGTAGCGGGAGGTCCCGGGGAGCTGTTTTTT. This gives the protein CASSLDRVAGGPGELFF. Looking up the rest from reference TRBV11-3 and TRBJ2-2 gives the full variable domain: EAGVVQSPRYKIIEKKQPVAFWCNPISGHNTLYWYLQNLGQGPELLIRYENEEAVDDSQLPKDRFSAERLKGVDSTLKIQPAELGDSAVYLCASSLDRVAGGPGELFFGEGSRLTVL.

A few counts support this clone. This rearrangement joins TRBV5-1 to TRBJ1-1, with 7 positions matching TRBD1. The ends lost 5 bases at V and 4 bases at J; junction bases unmatched: 5. Germline-derived CDR1 and CDR2 are SGHRS and YFSETQ. The CDR3 totals 13 residues. CDR3 sequence (DNA): TGCGCCAGCAGTTTTGACAGGGTCACTGAAGCTTTCTTT. Its translation: CASSFDRVTEAFF.

The chain uses TRBV7-9 and TRBJ1-1; no definite D call. CDR1 and CDR2 from the germline V gene are SEHNR and FQNEAQ (reference sequence). Trimming left V 4 bases short and J 5 bases short, with 5 bases between. This CDR3 spans 11 amino acids. The DNA of the CDR3 is TGTGCCAGCAGCTCGTTAACTGAAGCTTTCTTT. It is translated as CASSSLTEAFF.

The gene calls are TRBV28 and TRBJ1-2; D might be TRBD1 (6 bases). The germline CDR1 and CDR2 sequences are MDHEN and SYDVKM. Between the trimmed V and J ends, which lost 5 bases and 4 bases, there was a span of 17 bases. This CDR3 has 15 amino acids. DNA of the CDR3: TGTGCCAGCAGTGCTCCCGGACAGCAATCCTATGGCTACACCTTC. The encoded protein is CASSAPGQQSYGYTF.

This clone occurred a few times. The chain couples TRBV29-1 to TRBJ2-5; 8 bases are a match to TRBD1. CDR1 SQVTM and CDR2 ANQGSEA come from the germline V gene. The CDR3 spans 14 residues. J was trimmed by 0 bases and V by 5 bases; bases with no gene match: 5. The CDR3 here is CSVRTGPYQETQYF. The CDR3 DNA reads TGCAGCGTTCGGACAGGGCCGTACCAAGAGACCCAGTACTTC.

The genes are TRBV9 and TRBJ1-6; perhaps TRBD1 as D (6 bases). Trimming shortened V by 0 bases and J by 9 bases, and 13 bases separated the two germline ends. Looked up from germline, CDR1 is SGDLS and CDR2 is YYNGEE. The CDR3 has 15 amino acids. As DNA, the CDR3 is TGTGCCAGCAGCGTAGCCGGCCAAGGGGGTTCACCCCTCCACTTT. This encodes CASSVAGQGGSPLHF.

The chain is built from TRBV27 and TRBJ2-2; D is possibly TRBD1 (5 bases). V was cut by 5 bases and J by 7 bases, with 14 bases left in between. CDR1 is MNHEY and CDR2 is SMNVEV in the germline V gene (reference sequence). The CDR3 consists of 14 residues. CDR3: CASSPLGVVGELFF. The CDR3 DNA follows: TGTGCCAGCAGTCCGCTAGGGGTGGTCGGGGAGCTGTTTTTT.

The chain combines TRBV6-5 with TRBJ1-4, with TRBD1 matching 7 bases. V lost 6 bases, J lost 0 bases, and 4 bases stayed unmatched. The CDR3 runs to 15 residues. Per germline, CDR1 MNHEY and CDR2 SVGAGI. The CDR3 sequence: CASRRDSTTNEKLFF. The CDR3 DNA sequence: TGTGCCAGCAGACGGGACAGCACAACTAATGAAAAACTGTTTTTT.

This clone has a single count. This rearrangement joins TRBV5-1 to TRBJ2-3; 9 nucleotides align to TRBD1. With V trimmed by 0 bases and J by 2 bases, 1 base remained unmatched. The CDR3 loop spans 15 amino acids. Germline V gene sequence: CDR1 SGHRS, CDR2 YFSETQ. CDR3 loop: CASSLGDRVTDTQYF. The CDR3 DNA sequence: TGCGCCAGCAGCTTGGGGGACAGGGTCACAGATACGCAGTATTTT.